The 10 T cell receptor beta chains below all came from one sample that was sequenced in a study of cytomegalovirus exposure and HLA in healthy donors. Repertoires were generated with immunoSEQ multiplex PCR, while TCRdb's copy carries only in-frame clones and drops some. The table records around 190,000 clones, roughly 82% of them present only once. Sequencing input: PBMCs. The receptor source for this set is a woman aged 18-30 years in good health and CMV-seronegative.

The J gene is TRBJ2-7, the V gene TRBV18; 8 bases are a match to TRBD1. Looked up from germline, CDR1 is KGHSH and CDR2 is LQKENI. This CDR3 has 18 amino acids. Germline trimming cut 3 bases from V and 0 bases from J; bases unmatched to any gene: 13. The CDR3 coding sequence is TGTGCCAGCTCACCTATGAGCGGACAGGGTTTGGGCTCCTACGAGCAGTACTTC. It is translated as CASSPMSGQGLGSYEQYF.

This clone was seen a single time. The chain is built from TRBV7-9 and TRBJ2-7; TRBD2 is a possible D gene (5 bases). Trimming cost V 3 bases and J 3 bases, with 9 bases left between them. The CDR3 is 13 residues long. The germline CDR1 and CDR2 sequences are SEHNR and FQNEAQ (reference sequence). The CDR3 loop reads CASSFTGVYEQYF. DNA of the CDR3: TGTGCCAGCAGCTTTACCGGGGTCTACGAGCAGTACTTC.

The rearrangement uses TRBV7-8 and TRBJ1-1; 12 bases agree with TRBD1. V lost 1 base and J lost 0; bases outside the gene matches: 3. This CDR3 is 17 amino acids long. Germline-derived CDR1 and CDR2 are SGHVS and FQNEAQ. The CDR3 nucleotides read TGTGCCAGCAGCTTAGTGGGGACAGGGGGCTTGAACACTGAAGCTTTCTTT. The encoded protein is CASSLVGTGGLNTEAFF.

The chain employs TRBV4-1 and TRBJ2-7; 9 positions agree with TRBD2. Unmatched junction bases numbered 6, after V lost 0 bases and J lost 3 bases. Germline V gives CDR1 MGHRA, CDR2 YSYEKL. The CDR3 spans 16 residues. The DNA for the CDR3 is TGCGCCAGCAGCCAAGATTGGACTAGCGAGATCTACGAGCAGTACTTC. Protein: CASSQDWTSEIYEQYF.

This chain uses TRBV11-3 with TRBJ2-7; D may be TRBD1 (5 bases). Germline CDR1 reads SGHNT; CDR2 reads YENEEA. The CDR3 has 14 amino acids. V lost 5 bases to trimming and J lost 4 bases, with 15 bases between them. The CDR3 spells CASSRQAGLYEQYF. The DNA of the CDR3 is TGTGCCAGCAGCCGTCAGGCAGGGCTTTACGAGCAGTACTTC. The entire variable domain, with the rest obtained from reference TRBV11-3 and TRBJ2-7, is as follows: EAGVVQSPRYKIIEKKQPVAFWCNPISGHNTLYWYLQNLGQGPELLIRYENEEAVDDSQLPKDRFSAERLKGVDSTLKIQPAELGDSAVYLCASSRQAGLYEQYFGPGTRLTVT.

This clone appeared a few times. The rearrangement uses TRBV4-1 and TRBJ1-1; D remains unclear. Germline V CDR1 and CDR2: MGHRA, YSYEKL. The V end lost 0 bases, the J end lost 3 bases, and 8 bases lay between the germline ends. The CDR3 contains 14 residues. The CDR3 sequence is CASSQDWGDTEAFF. The CDR3 DNA reads TGCGCCAGCAGCCAAGATTGGGGAGACACTGAAGCTTTCTTT.

J is TRBJ1-3 and V is TRBV2, with 8 nucleotides matching TRBD1. The CDR3 sequence is 16 residues long. Germline-derived CDR1 and CDR2 are SNHLY and FYNNEI. V lost 0 bases to trimming and J lost 2 bases; unmatched junction nucleotides: 3. The CDR3 reads CASSEARTGPGNTIYF. For the CDR3, the DNA is TGTGCCAGCAGTGAAGCCCGGACAGGGCCTGGAAACACCATATATTTT.

The chain has TRBV5-6 and TRBJ1-4; 12 bases are a match to TRBD1. Per germline, CDR1 SGHDT and CDR2 YYEEEE. J gave up 8 bases and V 3 bases, and 14 bases lay outside the gene matches. The CDR3 has 18 residues. The DNA of the CDR3 is TGTGCCAGCAGCTCGGGGACAGGGGGCGCAGGTATTGAAGAAAAACTGTTTTTT. Translated, it gives CASSSGTGGAGIEEKLFF.

The V gene is TRBV9, the J gene TRBJ2-3, with D perhaps matching TRBD1 (5 bases). The V and J ends lost 0 bases and 3 bases respectively, with 8 bases between them. Germline assignment: CDR1 SGDLS and CDR2 YYNGEE. The CDR3 has 14 amino acids. The CDR3 spells CASSVVKGTDTQYF. In DNA form, the CDR3 reads TGTGCCAGCAGCGTAGTAAAGGGGACAGATACGCAGTATTTT.

Turning to this clone: Mismatch with germline at one junction end may stem from a read error. The rearrangement links TRBV6-6 to TRBJ2-1; D is perhaps TRBD2 (5 bases). CDR1 and CDR2 (germline): MNHNY, SVGAGI (reference sequence). The CDR3 totals 14 residues. CDR3 sequence: CATSSGSSYNEQFF. The CDR3 nucleotides read TGTGCCACCAGTTCGGGGAGCTCCTACAATGAGCAGTTCTTC.